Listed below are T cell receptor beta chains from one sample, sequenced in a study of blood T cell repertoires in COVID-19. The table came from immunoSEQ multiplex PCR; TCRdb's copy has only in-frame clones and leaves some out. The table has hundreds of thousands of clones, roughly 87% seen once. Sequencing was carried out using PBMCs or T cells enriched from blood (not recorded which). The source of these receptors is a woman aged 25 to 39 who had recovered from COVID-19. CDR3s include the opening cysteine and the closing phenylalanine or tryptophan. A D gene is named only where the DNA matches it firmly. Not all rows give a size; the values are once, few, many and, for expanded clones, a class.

cdr3_aa: CASSYSGGEAFF; cdr3_nt: TGCGCCAGCAGTTACAGCGGGGGGGAAGCTTTCTTT; clone_size: .; cdr3_length: 12; d_call: .; j_call: TRBJ1-1; v_call: TRBV4-1
cdr3_aa: CASSQDPAKTFYNEQFF; cdr3_nt: TGTGCCAGCAGCCAAGACCCTGCGAAAACCTTCTACAATGAGCAGTTCTTC; clone_size: .; cdr3_length: 17; d_call: .; j_call: TRBJ2-1; v_call: TRBV3-1/TRBV3-2
cdr3_aa: CATQVLSSYNEQFF; cdr3_nt: TGTGCCACCCAAGTCCTAAGCTCCTACAATGAGCAGTTCTTC; clone_size: .; cdr3_length: 14; d_call: .; j_call: TRBJ2-1; v_call: TRBV9
cdr3_aa: CASSIPGLEQYF; cdr3_nt: TGTGCCAGTAGTATACCTGGCCTCGAGCAGTACTTC; clone_size: .; cdr3_length: 12; d_call: .; j_call: TRBJ2-7; v_call: TRBV19
cdr3_aa: CASSKRTSEGDTGELFF; cdr3_nt: TGTGCCAGCAGCAAAAGGACTAGCGAAGGGGACACCGGGGAGCTGTTTTTT; clone_size: .; cdr3_length: 17; d_call: TRBD2; j_call: TRBJ2-2; v_call: TRBV7-9
cdr3_aa: CASSIWDRVWNEQFF; cdr3_nt: TGTGCCAGTAGTATTTGGGACAGGGTGTGGAATGAGCAGTTCTTC; clone_size: .; cdr3_length: 15; d_call: TRBD1; j_call: TRBJ2-1; v_call: TRBV19
cdr3_aa: CASSLDRNAEAFF; cdr3_nt: TGTGCCAGCTCCCTCGACAGAAACGCTGAAGCTTTCTTT; clone_size: .; cdr3_length: 13; d_call: .; j_call: TRBJ1-1; v_call: TRBV18
cdr3_aa: CASSFGEGNSPLHF; cdr3_nt: TGTGCCAGCAGCTTCGGGGAGGGTAATTCACCCCTCCACTTT; clone_size: once; cdr3_length: 14; d_call: .; j_call: TRBJ1-6; v_call: TRBV5-6
cdr3_aa: CASSLYYASGRNPQETQYF; cdr3_nt: TGTGCCAGCAGTTTATATTACGCTAGCGGGAGGAACCCTCAAGAGACCCAGTACTTC; clone_size: once; cdr3_length: 19; d_call: TRBD2; j_call: TRBJ2-5; v_call: TRBV28
cdr3_aa: CASSSSRSQPQHF; cdr3_nt: TGTGCCAGCAGCTCCAGTAGGAGTCAGCCCCAGCATTTT; clone_size: .; cdr3_length: 13; d_call: .; j_call: TRBJ1-5; v_call: TRBV7-2
cdr3_aa: CASSSRQTATYEQYF; cdr3_nt: TGTGCCAGCAGCTCCCGACAGACGGCCACCTACGAGCAGTACTTC; clone_size: .; cdr3_length: 15; d_call: .; j_call: TRBJ2-7; v_call: TRBV13
cdr3_aa: CALNRVGSYSPLHF; cdr3_nt: TGTGCCTTAAACCGGGTCGGTTCCTATTCACCCCTCCACTTT; clone_size: once; cdr3_length: 14; d_call: .; j_call: TRBJ1-6; v_call: TRBV18
cdr3_aa: CASTSEGGGYTF; cdr3_nt: TGTGCCAGCACATCTGAGGGTGGCGGCTACACCTTC; clone_size: .; cdr3_length: 12; d_call: .; j_call: TRBJ1-2; v_call: TRBV27
cdr3_aa: CASSPGQTPQETQYF; cdr3_nt: TGTGCCAGCTCACCGGGGCAGACTCCACAAGAGACCCAGTACTTC; clone_size: .; cdr3_length: 15; d_call: .; j_call: TRBJ2-5; v_call: TRBV18
cdr3_aa: CASSLGAGGHFGETQYF; cdr3_nt: TGCGCCAGCAGCTTGGGAGCGGGGGGGCATTTCGGAGAGACCCAGTACTTC; clone_size: .; cdr3_length: 17; d_call: TRBD2; j_call: TRBJ2-5; v_call: TRBV5-1
cdr3_aa: CASSLVGLATRGGELFF; cdr3_nt: TGTGCCAGCAGCTTAGTCGGACTAGCGACAAGGGGCGGGGAGCTGTTTTTT; clone_size: .; cdr3_length: 17; d_call: TRBD2; j_call: TRBJ2-2; v_call: TRBV13
cdr3_aa: CASSRDRGTEAFF; cdr3_nt: TGTGCCAGCAGCCGCGACAGGGGCACTGAAGCTTTCTTT; clone_size: few; cdr3_length: 13; d_call: TRBD1; j_call: TRBJ1-1; v_call: TRBV3-1/TRBV3-2
cdr3_aa: CASSLGSGSGNTIYF; cdr3_nt: TGCGCCAGCAGCTTAGGCAGCGGCTCTGGAAACACCATATATTTT; clone_size: .; cdr3_length: 15; d_call: .; j_call: TRBJ1-3; v_call: TRBV5-1
cdr3_aa: CAISRAGGPADTQYF; cdr3_nt: TGTGCCATCAGTCGAGCGGGGGGGCCGGCAGATACGCAGTATTTT; clone_size: .; cdr3_length: 15; d_call: TRBD2; j_call: TRBJ2-3; v_call: TRBV10-3
cdr3_aa: CASRPQGDGELFF; cdr3_nt: TGCGCCAGCAGGCCCCAGGGGGACGGGGAGCTGTTTTTT; clone_size: .; cdr3_length: 13; d_call: TRBD1; j_call: TRBJ2-2; v_call: TRBV5-1
cdr3_aa: CASSPGTGNYGYTF; cdr3_nt: TGTGCCAGCTCTCCCGGGACAGGGAACTATGGCTACACCTTC; clone_size: .; cdr3_length: 14; d_call: TRBD1; j_call: TRBJ1-2; v_call: TRBV18
cdr3_aa: CASSRRTGDTEAFF; cdr3_nt: TGTGCCAGCAGCCGGAGGACAGGGGACACTGAAGCTTTCTTT; clone_size: once; cdr3_length: 14; d_call: TRBD1; j_call: TRBJ1-1; v_call: TRBV11-3
cdr3_aa: CASSPGQGAAYEQYF; cdr3_nt: TGTGCCAGCTCCCCGGGACAGGGGGCGGCCTACGAGCAGTACTTC; clone_size: .; cdr3_length: 15; d_call: TRBD1; j_call: TRBJ2-7; v_call: TRBV18
cdr3_aa: CASSLRLAGETDTQYF; cdr3_nt: TGTGCCAGCAGCCTCAGACTAGCGGGGGAGACAGATACGCAGTATTTT; clone_size: .; cdr3_length: 16; d_call: TRBD2; j_call: TRBJ2-3; v_call: TRBV3-1/TRBV3-2
cdr3_aa: CASSLWYGGLLNTIYF; cdr3_nt: TGTGCCAGCAGTTTATGGTACGGAGGGTTATTAAACACCATATATTTT; clone_size: .; cdr3_length: 16; d_call: .; j_call: TRBJ1-3; v_call: TRBV28
cdr3_aa: CASSQGYGAYEQYF; cdr3_nt: TGTGCCAGCAGCCAAGGGTACGGGGCCTACGAGCAGTACTTC; clone_size: .; cdr3_length: 14; d_call: .; j_call: TRBJ2-7; v_call: TRBV3-1/TRBV3-2
cdr3_aa: CASSPPGHANEQFF; cdr3_nt: TGTGCCAGCTCACCACCGGGCCACGCGAATGAGCAGTTCTTC; clone_size: .; cdr3_length: 14; d_call: .; j_call: TRBJ2-1; v_call: TRBV18
cdr3_aa: CASSDGLAGNEQFF; cdr3_nt: TGTGCCAGCAGTGACGGGCTAGCGGGCAATGAGCAGTTCTTC; clone_size: .; cdr3_length: 14; d_call: TRBD2; j_call: TRBJ2-1; v_call: TRBV25-1
cdr3_aa: CASSHYRVSYEQYF; cdr3_nt: TGTGCCAGCAGCCACTACAGGGTCTCCTACGAGCAGTACTTC; clone_size: .; cdr3_length: 14; d_call: .; j_call: TRBJ2-7; v_call: TRBV5-6
cdr3_aa: CASNSRGGPGELFF; cdr3_nt: TGCGCCAGCAACTCCCGGGGAGGGCCCGGGGAGCTGTTTTTT; clone_size: once; cdr3_length: 14; d_call: TRBD2; j_call: TRBJ2-2; v_call: TRBV5-1
cdr3_aa: CASTSGGKETQYF; cdr3_nt: TGTGCCAGCACCTCGGGGGGCAAAGAGACCCAGTACTTC; clone_size: .; cdr3_length: 13; d_call: .; j_call: TRBJ2-5; v_call: TRBV3-1/TRBV3-2
cdr3_aa: CASSRTRDRNQPQHF; cdr3_nt: TGTGCCAGCAGTCGAACCCGGGACAGAAATCAGCCCCAGCATTTT; clone_size: .; cdr3_length: 15; d_call: TRBD1; j_call: TRBJ1-5; v_call: TRBV7-8
cdr3_aa: CAISVGQGGFREQYF; cdr3_nt: TGTGCCATCAGTGTGGGACAGGGAGGTTTTCGCGAGCAGTACTTC; clone_size: .; cdr3_length: 15; d_call: TRBD1; j_call: TRBJ2-7; v_call: TRBV10-3
cdr3_aa: CASSQRTSGSTTTYEQYF; cdr3_nt: TGCGCCAGCAGCCAAAGGACTAGCGGGTCTACTACCACCTACGAGCAGTACTTC; clone_size: .; cdr3_length: 18; d_call: TRBD2; j_call: TRBJ2-7; v_call: TRBV4-1
cdr3_aa: CASSPDTVNYGYTF; cdr3_nt: TGTGCCAGCTCACCTGACACCGTTAACTATGGCTACACCTTC; clone_size: .; cdr3_length: 14; d_call: .; j_call: TRBJ1-2; v_call: TRBV18
cdr3_aa: CASSPDRLLRWQPMINYGYTF; cdr3_nt: TGTGCCAGCTCACCAGATCGACTATTGAGGTGGCAGCCGATGATTAACTATGGCTACACCTTC; clone_size: .; cdr3_length: 21; d_call: .; j_call: TRBJ1-2; v_call: TRBV18
cdr3_aa: CASNLGDRQYEQYF; cdr3_nt: TGTGCCAGCAACTTAGGGGACAGGCAGTACGAGCAGTACTTC; clone_size: .; cdr3_length: 14; d_call: TRBD1; j_call: TRBJ2-7; v_call: TRBV27
cdr3_aa: CASRPTESGGEQYF; cdr3_nt: TGTGCCAGCAGACCGACAGAGTCTGGGGGGGAGCAGTACTTC; clone_size: few; cdr3_length: 14; d_call: .; j_call: TRBJ2-7; v_call: TRBV7-9
cdr3_aa: CASSEWAGGTPAFF; cdr3_nt: TGCGCCAGCAGTGAGTGGGCAGGGGGGACTCCGGCTTTCTTT; clone_size: few; cdr3_length: 14; d_call: TRBD1; j_call: TRBJ1-1; v_call: TRBV10-1
cdr3_aa: CASSQGRASYEQYF; cdr3_nt: TGTGCCAGCAGCCAAGGGCGGGCCTCCTACGAGCAGTACTTC; clone_size: .; cdr3_length: 14; d_call: .; j_call: TRBJ2-7; v_call: TRBV13
cdr3_aa: CASSSSGLSSSTDTQYF; cdr3_nt: TGCGCCAGCAGCTCCAGCGGGTTATCTTCTAGCACAGATACGCAGTATTTT; clone_size: .; cdr3_length: 17; d_call: .; j_call: TRBJ2-3; v_call: TRBV5-1
cdr3_aa: CASSILQANTEAFF; cdr3_nt: TGTGCCAGTAGTATATTACAGGCAAACACTGAAGCTTTCTTT; clone_size: .; cdr3_length: 14; d_call: .; j_call: TRBJ1-1; v_call: TRBV19
cdr3_aa: CASSLVGTGIYGYTF; cdr3_nt: TGCGCCAGCAGCTTGGTGGGGACAGGCATCTATGGCTACACCTTC; clone_size: few; cdr3_length: 15; d_call: TRBD1; j_call: TRBJ1-2; v_call: TRBV5-1
cdr3_aa: CASSFGTSGSLVYEQYF; cdr3_nt: TGTGCCAGCAGTTTCGGGACTAGCGGGAGTTTGGTCTACGAGCAGTACTTC; clone_size: .; cdr3_length: 17; d_call: TRBD2; j_call: TRBJ2-7; v_call: TRBV28
cdr3_aa: CASSLEGATEAFF; cdr3_nt: TGTGCCAGCAGTTTAGAGGGGGCGACTGAAGCTTTCTTT; clone_size: .; cdr3_length: 13; d_call: TRBD1; j_call: TRBJ1-1; v_call: TRBV12-3/TRBV12-4
cdr3_aa: CASSLGPRSPSTDTQYF; cdr3_nt: TGTGCCAGCAGCTTAGGCCCCAGGTCCCCTAGCACAGATACGCAGTATTTT; clone_size: .; cdr3_length: 17; d_call: .; j_call: TRBJ2-3; v_call: TRBV9
cdr3_aa: CASRLRGGTEAFF; cdr3_nt: TGTGCCAGCAGACTACGGGGGGGCACTGAAGCTTTCTTT; clone_size: .; cdr3_length: 13; d_call: .; j_call: TRBJ1-1; v_call: TRBV6-5
cdr3_aa: CASSRGEGRAEAFF; cdr3_nt: TGTGCCAGCAGCAGGGGGGAGGGTAGGGCTGAAGCTTTCTTT; clone_size: .; cdr3_length: 14; d_call: .; j_call: TRBJ1-1; v_call: TRBV3-1/TRBV3-2
cdr3_aa: CASSFRDTNEKLFF; cdr3_nt: TGTGCCAGCAGTTTTCGAGACACAAATGAAAAACTGTTTTTT; clone_size: .; cdr3_length: 14; d_call: .; j_call: TRBJ1-4; v_call: TRBV28
cdr3_aa: CASSSSGYGYTF; cdr3_nt: TGTGCCAGCAGTTCATCGGGTTATGGCTACACCTTC; clone_size: few; cdr3_length: 12; d_call: .; j_call: TRBJ1-2; v_call: TRBV12-3/TRBV12-4
cdr3_aa: CSVEDREQYF; cdr3_nt: TGCAGCGTTGAAGACCGCGAGCAGTACTTC; clone_size: .; cdr3_length: 10; d_call: .; j_call: TRBJ2-7; v_call: TRBV29-1
cdr3_aa: CASSYGPSGIYGYTF; cdr3_nt: TGTGCCAGCAGCTACGGACCCTCAGGGATCTATGGCTACACCTTC; clone_size: .; cdr3_length: 15; d_call: .; j_call: TRBJ1-2; v_call: TRBV27
cdr3_aa: CASSGSGGDTQYF; cdr3_nt: TGTGCCAGCAGTGGCAGCGGAGGAGATACGCAGTATTTT; clone_size: .; cdr3_length: 13; d_call: .; j_call: TRBJ2-3; v_call: TRBV2
cdr3_aa: CASSREAGVGETQYF; cdr3_nt: TGCGCCAGCAGCCGTGAAGCGGGAGTGGGGGAGACCCAGTACTTC; clone_size: .; cdr3_length: 15; d_call: TRBD2; j_call: TRBJ2-5; v_call: TRBV5-1
cdr3_aa: CASSLTLRASGQYF; cdr3_nt: TGTGCCAGCAGTTTAACCCTCAGGGCGTCGGGGCAGTACTTC; clone_size: .; cdr3_length: 14; d_call: .; j_call: TRBJ2-7; v_call: TRBV27